Listed below are T cell receptor beta chains from one sample, sequenced in a study of cytomegalovirus exposure and HLA in healthy donors. Profiling relied on immunoSEQ multiplex PCR, and the TCRdb table lists in-frame clones only, not all of them. Here the sample spans 90,000 to 100,000 clones, roughly three quarters being singletons. Source material: PBMCs. Every receptor here comes from a female donor in good health and CMV-seronegative. Each CDR3 is given with its conserved first and last residue. The D gene is left open where the match is weak. Size is stated for part of the rows, as once, few or many counts, or as a class when the clone is expanded.

d_call,clone_size,v_call,j_call,cdr3_aa,cdr3_nt
NA,NA,TRBV27,TRBJ1-1,CASSSSGFWGEAEAFF,TGTGCCAGCAGCTCATCCGGATTTTGGGGAGAGGCTGAAGCTTTCTTT
NA,NA,TRBV7-2,TRBJ2-7,CASSLSASRRNEQYF,TGTGCCAGCAGCTTAAGCGCCTCCCGAAGGAACGAGCAGTACTTC
NA,NA,TRBV18,TRBJ1-6,CASSPLTGKNSPLHF,TGTGCCAGCTCACCACTTACAGGGAAGAATTCACCCCTCCACTTT
TRBD2,few,TRBV6-5,TRBJ2-1,CASSGGLAGEFF,TGTGCCAGCAGTGGCGGACTAGCGGGAGAATTCTTC
TRBD1,once,TRBV5-5,TRBJ1-1,CASSLAVGGVTEAFF,TGTGCCAGCAGCTTGGCCGTAGGGGGCGTCACTGAAGCTTTCTTT
NA,NA,TRBV5-6,TRBJ1-5,CASSSLGAGAQPQHF,TGTGCCAGCAGCTCCCTAGGGGCTGGGGCTCAGCCCCAGCATTTT
NA,NA,TRBV28,TRBJ2-1,CASSLWGTGHHGLDEQFF,TGTGCCAGCAGTTTATGGGGCACGGGACACCACGGGCTGGATGAGCAGTTCTTC
TRBD1,NA,TRBV4-1,TRBJ1-2,CASSQDRGENYGYTF,TGCGCCAGCAGCCAGGACAGGGGCGAAAACTATGGCTACACCTTC
NA,NA,TRBV28,TRBJ1-5,CASSSGDNSNQPQHF,TGTGCCAGCAGCTCGGGAGACAATAGCAATCAGCCCCAGCATTTT
NA,NA,TRBV27,TRBJ1-2,CASSMTMSGGYTF,TGTGCCAGCAGTATGACAATGTCGGGAGGCTACACCTTC
TRBD1,few,TRBV15,TRBJ1-2,CATSQDRSHGYTF,TGTGCCACCAGCCAGGACAGGAGCCATGGCTACACCTTC
TRBD1,NA,TRBV7-2,TRBJ1-2,CASSWRTGDGYTF,TGTGCCAGCAGCTGGAGGACAGGCGACGGCTACACCTTC
NA,NA,TRBV19,TRBJ1-1,CASRWSGSDTEAFF,TGTGCCAGTAGATGGTCAGGCAGTGACACTGAAGCTTTCTTT
NA,once,TRBV11-2,TRBJ2-1,CATLSGEFGEQFF,TGTGCCACCTTATCAGGGGAGTTTGGCGAGCAGTTCTTC
NA,NA,TRBV29-1,TRBJ1-1,CSVAHNREAFF,TGCAGCGTTGCTCACAACCGTGAAGCTTTCTTT
NA,NA,TRBV6-6,TRBJ2-7,CASSPDGSRGQYF,TGTGCCAGCAGTCCAGACGGGTCAAGAGGGCAGTACTTC
TRBD2,NA,TRBV4-1,TRBJ2-2,CASSPGPTSANTGELFF,TGCGCCAGCAGCCCAGGTCCGACTAGCGCGAACACCGGGGAGCTGTTTTTT
NA,NA,TRBV6-1,TRBJ1-1,CASSTPGMNTEAFF,TGTGCCAGCAGTACGCCGGGAATGAACACTGAAGCTTTCTTT
NA,NA,TRBV6-5,TRBJ1-1,CASSTGTEAFF,TGTGCCAGCAGTACAGGGACTGAAGCTTTCTTT
TRBD1,NA,TRBV7-3,TRBJ1-1,CASSQGQMNTEAFF,TGTGCCAGCTCCCAGGGACAGATGAACACTGAAGCTTTCTTT
TRBD2,NA,TRBV5-1,TRBJ2-2,CASSELAGTNTGELFF,TGCGCCAGCAGCGAATTAGCGGGGACGAACACCGGGGAGCTGTTTTTT
TRBD1,NA,TRBV18,TRBJ1-2,CASSDGQGVVYGYTF,TGTGCCAGCTCAGACGGACAGGGGGTTGTCTATGGCTACACCTTC
NA,NA,TRBV5-5,TRBJ1-1,CATRSSVPNTEAFF,TGTGCCACCCGATCTAGTGTTCCGAACACTGAAGCTTTCTTT
TRBD2,once,TRBV6-1,TRBJ2-3,CASSERGAGGSTDTQYF,TGTGCCAGCAGTGAAAGGGGGGCGGGGGGCAGCACAGATACGCAGTATTTT
TRBD1,NA,TRBV7-9,TRBJ2-5,CASSFRRGQGETQYF,TGTGCCAGCAGCTTCCGCAGGGGGCAGGGGGAGACCCAGTACTTC
NA,NA,TRBV5-1,TRBJ2-2,CASSLRTQTAGELFF,TGCGCCAGCAGCTTACGGACACAAACGGCCGGGGAGCTGTTTTTT
TRBD2,NA,TRBV2,TRBJ2-4,CASSRLAGGKNIQYF,TGTGCCAGCAGTAGACTAGCGGGAGGGAAAAACATTCAGTACTTC
NA,NA,TRBV11-1,TRBJ2-1,CASSFTTGVYNEQFF,TGTGCCAGCAGCTTCACCACCGGGGTTTACAATGAGCAGTTCTTC
NA,NA,TRBV27,TRBJ2-5,CASSPSYSGQRQETQYF,TGTGCCAGCAGTCCTTCCTATTCCGGACAGCGACAAGAGACCCAGTACTTC
TRBD1,NA,TRBV19,TRBJ2-4,CASNAQGFQNIQYF,TGTGCCAGTAACGCACAGGGGTTCCAAAACATTCAGTACTTC
TRBD2,NA,TRBV19,TRBJ2-3,CASSIKGLAGVF,TGTGCCAGTAGTATAAAGGGACTAGCGGGAGTCTTT
NA,NA,TRBV30,TRBJ1-2,CAWLSVGATHYGYTF,TGTGCCTGGCTCTCAGTGGGAGCCACCCACTATGGCTACACCTTC
TRBD2,NA,TRBV18,TRBJ2-7,CASSPGRDYLYEQYF,TGTGCCAGCTCACCAGGCCGGGACTACCTCTACGAGCAGTACTTC
NA,few,TRBV7-9,TRBJ1-2,CSSSPLPNGYTF,TGTTCCAGCAGCCCCCTACCAAATGGCTACACCTTC
TRBD2,NA,TRBV11-1,TRBJ2-7,CASSLVSSGTYEQYF,TGTGCCAGCAGCTTAGTATCTAGCGGGACGTACGAGCAGTACTTC
NA,NA,TRBV4-2,TRBJ2-1,CASSQRQGLAGAGNEQFF,TGTGCCAGCAGCCAAAGGCAGGGGCTGGCGGGAGCGGGGAATGAGCAGTTCTTC
TRBD1,few,TRBV27,TRBJ1-4,CASRHGGTGGEKLFF,TGTGCCAGCAGACATGGAGGGACAGGGGGTGAAAAACTGTTTTTT
NA,few,TRBV6-6,TRBJ1-1,CASSYRGQNTEAFF,TGTGCCAGCAGTTACCGGGGACAGAACACTGAAGCTTTCTTT
TRBD2,NA,TRBV27,TRBJ2-2,CASSLSPRTSGGGTGELFF,TGTGCCAGCAGTTTATCGCCCCGGACTAGCGGAGGGGGAACCGGGGAGCTGTTTTTT
NA,NA,TRBV11-3,TRBJ2-3,CASSSGEDTQYF,TGTGCCAGCAGCTCGGGTGAGGATACGCAGTATTTT
NA,NA,TRBV28,TRBJ1-6,CASSYRVGNSPLHF,TGTGCCAGCAGTTACAGGGTCGGCAATTCACCCCTCCACTTT
NA,NA,TRBV4-1,TRBJ2-5,CASSRGLIETQYF,TGCGCCAGCAGCCGGGGACTCATAGAGACCCAGTACTTC
NA,NA,TRBV13,TRBJ2-7,CASSSRSLVSYEQYF,TGTGCCAGCAGCTCCCGTAGTCTCGTATCCTACGAGCAGTACTTC
NA,few,TRBV28,TRBJ1-5,CASRWSGQPQHF,TGTGCCAGCAGGTGGTCAGGTCAGCCCCAGCATTTT
NA,NA,TRBV5-8,TRBJ1-2,CASSLLGDYGYTF,TGTGCCAGCAGCTTGTTAGGGGACTATGGCTACACCTTC
NA,NA,TRBV6-1,TRBJ1-2,CASSEIGAGEYGYTF,TGTGCCAGCAGTGAAATCGGTGCAGGGGAATATGGCTACACCTTC
NA,NA,TRBV11-2,TRBJ2-5,CASSLGAQWETQYF,TGTGCCAGCAGCTTAGGGGCGCAGTGGGAGACCCAGTACTTC
NA,NA,TRBV6-6,TRBJ2-7,CASSYSSPGVIYEQYF,TGTGCCAGCAGTTACTCGTCCCCAGGGGTTATCTACGAGCAGTACTTC
TRBD1,NA,TRBV19,TRBJ1-1,CASSPWDRGTEAFF,TGTGCCAGTAGTCCCTGGGACAGGGGCACTGAAGCTTTCTTT
NA,NA,TRBV28,TRBJ2-1,CASSLVSREQFF,TGTGCCAGCAGTTTAGTTTCGCGGGAGCAGTTCTTC
TRBD2,NA,TRBV5-6,TRBJ2-3,CASSPLTSGFLDTQYF,TGTGCCAGCAGCCCGCTGACTAGCGGGTTCTTAGATACGCAGTATTTT
TRBD1,NA,TRBV5-1,TRBJ1-1,CASSLVPGGDPWDRNTEAFF,TGCGCCAGCAGCTTGGTTCCCGGGGGTGACCCGTGGGACAGGAACACTGAAGCTTTCTTT
NA,NA,TRBV6-6,TRBJ2-7,CASSFSPVPSYEQYF,TGTGCCAGCAGTTTTTCTCCCGTTCCCTCCTACGAGCAGTACTTC
NA,NA,TRBV6-4,TRBJ1-2,CASSDTPGYGYTF,TGTGCCAGCAGTGACACCCCAGGGTATGGCTACACCTTC
TRBD2,few,TRBV18,TRBJ2-3,CASSPGLARTDTQYF,TGTGCCAGCTCACCCGGACTAGCGCGCACAGATACGCAGTATTTT
NA,NA,TRBV28,TRBJ2-5,CASSPTGETQYF,TGTGCCAGCAGTCCTACAGGGGAGACCCAGTACTTC
NA,few,TRBV18,TRBJ1-4,CASSPPGLANEKLFF,TGTGCCAGCTCACCTCCAGGGCTCGCTAATGAAAAACTGTTTTTT
NA,NA,TRBV4-3,TRBJ1-5,CASSQDGSNQPQHF,TGCGCCAGCAGCCAAGATGGCAGCAATCAGCCCCAGCATTTT
NA,NA,TRBV5-4,TRBJ1-4,CASTRTESAFGANEKLFF,TGTGCCAGTACGAGGACAGAAAGCGCTTTTGGGGCTAATGAAAAACTGTTTTTT
TRBD1,NA,TRBV7-9,TRBJ2-7,CASSLEDRGSSYEQYF,TGTGCCAGCAGCTTAGAGGACAGGGGGAGCTCCTACGAGCAGTACTTC